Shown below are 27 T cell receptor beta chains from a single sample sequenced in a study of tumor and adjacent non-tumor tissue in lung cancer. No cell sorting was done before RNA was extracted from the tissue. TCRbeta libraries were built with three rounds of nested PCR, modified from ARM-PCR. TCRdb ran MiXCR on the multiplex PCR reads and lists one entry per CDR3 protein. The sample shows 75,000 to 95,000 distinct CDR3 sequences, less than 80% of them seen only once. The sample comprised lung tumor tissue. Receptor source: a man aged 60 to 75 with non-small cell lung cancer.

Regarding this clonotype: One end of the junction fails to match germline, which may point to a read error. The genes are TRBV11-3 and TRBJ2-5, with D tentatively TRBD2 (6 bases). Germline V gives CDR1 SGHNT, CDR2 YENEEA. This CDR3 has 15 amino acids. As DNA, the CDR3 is TGTACCAGCAGCTTAGTAGGAGGAGGGCAAGACACCCAGCACTTC. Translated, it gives CTSSLVGGGQDTQHF.

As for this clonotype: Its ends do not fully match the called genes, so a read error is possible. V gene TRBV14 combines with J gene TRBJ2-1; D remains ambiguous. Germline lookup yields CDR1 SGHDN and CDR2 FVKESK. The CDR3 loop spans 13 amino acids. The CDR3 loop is CDSSSNLNNKQFF. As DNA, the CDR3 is TGTGACAGCAGCTCCAACTTAAACAATAAGCAGTTCTTT.

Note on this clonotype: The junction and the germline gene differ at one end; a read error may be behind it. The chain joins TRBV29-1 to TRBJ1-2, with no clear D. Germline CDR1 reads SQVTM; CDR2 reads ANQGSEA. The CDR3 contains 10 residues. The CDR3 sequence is CSVDDYGYSF. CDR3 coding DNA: TGCAGCGTTGATGATTATGGCTACAGCTTC.

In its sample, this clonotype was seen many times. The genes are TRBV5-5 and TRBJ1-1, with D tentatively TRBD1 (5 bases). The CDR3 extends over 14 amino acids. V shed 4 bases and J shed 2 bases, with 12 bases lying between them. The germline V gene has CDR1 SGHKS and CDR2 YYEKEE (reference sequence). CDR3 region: CASSDWGDNTEAFF. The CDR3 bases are TGTGCCAGCAGCGATTGGGGGGACAACACTGAAGCTTTCTTT.

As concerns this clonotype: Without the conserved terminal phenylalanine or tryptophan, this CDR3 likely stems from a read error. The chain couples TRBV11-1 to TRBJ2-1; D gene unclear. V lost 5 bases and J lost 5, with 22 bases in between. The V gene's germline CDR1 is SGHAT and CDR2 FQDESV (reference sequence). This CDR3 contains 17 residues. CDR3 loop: CASSPQGGIADHNEQFL. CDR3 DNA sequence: TGTGCCAGCAGCCCCCAAGGCGGAATAGCTGACCACAATGAGCAGTTCTTG.

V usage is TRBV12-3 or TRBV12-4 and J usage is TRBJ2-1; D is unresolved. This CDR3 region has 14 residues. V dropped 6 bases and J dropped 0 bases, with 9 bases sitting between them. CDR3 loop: CASRPQSSYNEQFF. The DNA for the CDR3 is TGTGCCAGCAGGCCCCAGAGCTCCTACAATGAGCAGTTCTTC.

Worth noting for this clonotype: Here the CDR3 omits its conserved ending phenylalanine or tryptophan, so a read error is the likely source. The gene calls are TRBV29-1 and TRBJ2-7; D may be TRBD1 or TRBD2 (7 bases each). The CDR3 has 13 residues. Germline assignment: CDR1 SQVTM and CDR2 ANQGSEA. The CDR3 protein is CRVKKGTAGEQYI. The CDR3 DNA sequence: TGCAGAGTGAAGAAAGGGACAGCGGGGGAGCAGTACATC.

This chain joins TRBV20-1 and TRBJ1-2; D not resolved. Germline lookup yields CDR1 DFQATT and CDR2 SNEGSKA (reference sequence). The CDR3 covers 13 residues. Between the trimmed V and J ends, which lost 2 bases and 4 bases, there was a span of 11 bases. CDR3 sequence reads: CSARCSGGYGYTF. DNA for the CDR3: TGCAGTGCTAGATGTTCGGGCGGCTATGGCTACACCTTC.

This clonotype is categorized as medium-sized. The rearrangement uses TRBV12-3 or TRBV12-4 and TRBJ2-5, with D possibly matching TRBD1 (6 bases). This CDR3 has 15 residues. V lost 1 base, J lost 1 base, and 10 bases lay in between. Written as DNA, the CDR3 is TGTGCCAGCAGTTTAGGGGGACACCCCCAAGAGACCCAGTACTTC. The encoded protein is CASSLGGHPQETQYF.

CDR3 DNA sequence: TGTGCCAGCCGCCGGACCTCTACGGCTACGCAGTATTTT. This translates into CASRRTSTATQYF. The chain combines TRBV11-2 with TRBJ2-3; D not certain. This CDR3 contains 13 residues. Per germline, CDR1 SGHAT and CDR2 FQNNGV. V lost 8 bases, J lost 8 bases, and 17 bases lay in between.

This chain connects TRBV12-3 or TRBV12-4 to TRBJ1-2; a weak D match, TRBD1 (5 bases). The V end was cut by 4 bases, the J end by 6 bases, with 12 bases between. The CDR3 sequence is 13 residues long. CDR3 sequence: CASSWSGENGYTF. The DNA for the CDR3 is TGTGCCAGCAGTTGGTCGGGGGAAAATGGCTACACCTTC.

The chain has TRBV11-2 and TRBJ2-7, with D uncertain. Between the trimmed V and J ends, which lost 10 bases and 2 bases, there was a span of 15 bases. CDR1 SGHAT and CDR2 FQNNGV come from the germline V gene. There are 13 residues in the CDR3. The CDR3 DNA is TGTGCCAACAGACGGACGGAGACCTACGAGCAGTACTTC. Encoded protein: CANRRTETYEQYF.

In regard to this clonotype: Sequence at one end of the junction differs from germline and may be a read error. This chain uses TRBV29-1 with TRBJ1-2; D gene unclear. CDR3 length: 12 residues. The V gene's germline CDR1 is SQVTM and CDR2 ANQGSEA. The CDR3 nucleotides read TGCACCGTTGAAGGGATAGATTATGGCTACACCTTC. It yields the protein CTVEGIDYGYTF.

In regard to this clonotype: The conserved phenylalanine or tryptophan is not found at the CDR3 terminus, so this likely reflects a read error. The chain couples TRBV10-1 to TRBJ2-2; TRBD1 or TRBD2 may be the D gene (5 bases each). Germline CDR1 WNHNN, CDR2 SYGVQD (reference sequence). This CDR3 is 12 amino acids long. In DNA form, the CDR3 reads TGCGCCAACAGTGAGGGGCCCGGGGAGCTGTTTCTT. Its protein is CANSEGPGELFL.

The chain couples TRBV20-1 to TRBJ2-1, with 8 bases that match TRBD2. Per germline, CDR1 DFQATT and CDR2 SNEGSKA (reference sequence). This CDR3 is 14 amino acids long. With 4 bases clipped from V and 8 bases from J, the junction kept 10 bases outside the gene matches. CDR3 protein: CSAILPGGHYEQFF. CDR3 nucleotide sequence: TGCAGTGCTATCCTACCGGGGGGGCACTATGAGCAGTTCTTC.

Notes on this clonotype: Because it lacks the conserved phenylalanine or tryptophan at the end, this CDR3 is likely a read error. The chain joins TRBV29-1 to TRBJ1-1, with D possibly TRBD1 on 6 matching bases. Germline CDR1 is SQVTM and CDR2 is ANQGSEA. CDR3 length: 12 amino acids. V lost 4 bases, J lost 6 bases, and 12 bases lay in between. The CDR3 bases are TGCAGCGTTGCGGGGGCGTGGGCTGAAGCTTTCTCT. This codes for CSVAGAWAEAFS.

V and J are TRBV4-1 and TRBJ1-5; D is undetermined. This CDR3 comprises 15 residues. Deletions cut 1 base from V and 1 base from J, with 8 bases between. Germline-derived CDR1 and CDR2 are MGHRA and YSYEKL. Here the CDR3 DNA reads TGCGCCAGCAGCCAAGCCCAAGTGAGCAATCAGCCCCAGCATTTT. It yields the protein CASSQAQVSNQPQHF.

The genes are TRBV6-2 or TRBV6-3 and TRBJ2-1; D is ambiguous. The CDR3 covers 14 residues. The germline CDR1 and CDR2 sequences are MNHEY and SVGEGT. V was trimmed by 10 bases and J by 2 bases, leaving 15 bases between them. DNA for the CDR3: TGTGCCATCATCCCGCAGGCAACCTACAATGAGCAGTTCTTC. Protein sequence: CAIIPQATYNEQFF.

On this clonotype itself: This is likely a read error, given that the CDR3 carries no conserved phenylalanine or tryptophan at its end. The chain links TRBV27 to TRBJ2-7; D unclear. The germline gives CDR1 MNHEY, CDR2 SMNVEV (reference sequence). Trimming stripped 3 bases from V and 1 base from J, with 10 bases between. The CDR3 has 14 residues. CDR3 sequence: CASSFSTTSYEQYC. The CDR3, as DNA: TGTGCCAGCAGTTTCTCGACGACATCCTACGAGCAGTACTGC.

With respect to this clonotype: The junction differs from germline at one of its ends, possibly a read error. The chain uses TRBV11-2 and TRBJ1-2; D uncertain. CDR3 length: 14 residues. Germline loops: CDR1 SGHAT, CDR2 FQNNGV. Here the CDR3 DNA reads TGTGCCAGCCGCTTCGGTAGGCTTAACTATGGCTACACGTTC. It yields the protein CASRFGRLNYGYTF. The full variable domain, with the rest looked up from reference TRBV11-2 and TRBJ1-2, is EAGVAQSPRYKIIEKRQSVAFWCNPISGHATLYWYQQILGQGPKLLIQFQNNGVVDDSQLPKDRFSAERLKGVDSTLKIQPAKLEDSAVYLCASRFGRLNYGYTFGSGTRLTVV.

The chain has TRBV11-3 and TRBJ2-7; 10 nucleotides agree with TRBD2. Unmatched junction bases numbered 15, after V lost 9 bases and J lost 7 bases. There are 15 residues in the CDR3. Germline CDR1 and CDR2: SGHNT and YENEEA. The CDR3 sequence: CASRRASGSPSEQYF. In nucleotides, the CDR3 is TGTGCCAGTAGGAGGGCTAGCGGGAGCCCCAGTGAGCAGTACTTC.

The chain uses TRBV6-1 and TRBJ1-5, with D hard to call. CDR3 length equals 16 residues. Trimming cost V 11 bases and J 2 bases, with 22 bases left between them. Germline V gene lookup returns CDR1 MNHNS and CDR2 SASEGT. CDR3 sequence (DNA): TGTGCCTGTGACGATCGACATCTCGGGGGCAATCAGCCCCAGCATTTT. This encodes CACDDRHLGGNQPQHF.

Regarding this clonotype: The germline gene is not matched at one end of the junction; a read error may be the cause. For the CDR3, the DNA is TGTGCCAGCAACTTAGCGCATGGGACAGGGCCTTACAATGAGCAGTTCTTC. It codes for CASNLAHGTGPYNEQFF. The V gene is TRBV11-1, the J gene TRBJ2-1; 9 nucleotides agree with TRBD1. There are 17 residues in the CDR3. CDR1 SGHAT and CDR2 FQDESV come from the germline V gene (reference sequence).

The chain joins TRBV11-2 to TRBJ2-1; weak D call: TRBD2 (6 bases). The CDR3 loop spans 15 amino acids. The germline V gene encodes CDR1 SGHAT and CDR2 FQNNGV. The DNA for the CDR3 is TGTGGCAACAGTCCGCACCGGGGGATGAGGGATGAGCAGTTCTTC. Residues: CGNSPHRGMRDEQFF.

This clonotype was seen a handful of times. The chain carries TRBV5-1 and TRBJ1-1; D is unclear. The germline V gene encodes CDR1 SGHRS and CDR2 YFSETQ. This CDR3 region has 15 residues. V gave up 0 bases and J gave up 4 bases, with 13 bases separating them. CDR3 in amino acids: CASSLAGRSPTEAFF. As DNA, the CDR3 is TGCGCCAGCAGCTTGGCCGGCAGGAGTCCCACTGAAGCTTTCTTT.

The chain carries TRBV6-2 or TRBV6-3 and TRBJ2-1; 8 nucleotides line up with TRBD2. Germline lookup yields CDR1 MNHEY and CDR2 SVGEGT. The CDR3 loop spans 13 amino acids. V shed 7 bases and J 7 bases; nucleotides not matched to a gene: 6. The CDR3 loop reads CASIQLAGNEQFF. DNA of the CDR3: TGTGCCAGCATCCAATTAGCGGGAAATGAGCAGTTCTTC.

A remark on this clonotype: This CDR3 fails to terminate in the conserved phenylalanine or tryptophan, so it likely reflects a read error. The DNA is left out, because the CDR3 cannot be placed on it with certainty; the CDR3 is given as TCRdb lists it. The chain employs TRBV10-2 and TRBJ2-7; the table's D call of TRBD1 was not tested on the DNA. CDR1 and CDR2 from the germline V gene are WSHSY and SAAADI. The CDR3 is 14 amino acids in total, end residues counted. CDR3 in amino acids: CASKGQGDSYEKYL.